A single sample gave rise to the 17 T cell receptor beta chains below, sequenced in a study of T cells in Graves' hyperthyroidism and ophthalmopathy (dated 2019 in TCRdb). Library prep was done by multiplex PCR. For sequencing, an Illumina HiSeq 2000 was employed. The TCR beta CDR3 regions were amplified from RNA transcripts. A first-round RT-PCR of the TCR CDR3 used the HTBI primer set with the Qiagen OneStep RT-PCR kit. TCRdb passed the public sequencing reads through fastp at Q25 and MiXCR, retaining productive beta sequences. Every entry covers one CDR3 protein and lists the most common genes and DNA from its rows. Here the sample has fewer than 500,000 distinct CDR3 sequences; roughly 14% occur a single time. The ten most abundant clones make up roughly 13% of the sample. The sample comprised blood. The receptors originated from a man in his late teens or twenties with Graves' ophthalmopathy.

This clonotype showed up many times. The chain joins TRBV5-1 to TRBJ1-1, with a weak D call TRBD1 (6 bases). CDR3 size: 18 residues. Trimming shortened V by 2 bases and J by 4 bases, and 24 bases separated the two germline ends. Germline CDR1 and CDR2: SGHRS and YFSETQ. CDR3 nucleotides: TGCGCCAGCAGCTTACTTTTACCGGGACAACGTAGGGGCACTGAAGCTTTCTTT. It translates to CASSLLLPGQRRGTEAFF.

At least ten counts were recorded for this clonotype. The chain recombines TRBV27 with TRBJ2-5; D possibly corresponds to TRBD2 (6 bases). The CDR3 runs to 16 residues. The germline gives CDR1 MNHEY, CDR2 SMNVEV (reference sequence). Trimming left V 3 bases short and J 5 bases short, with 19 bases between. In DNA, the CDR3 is TGTGCCAGCAGTTTTCGAGCAACGGGAGTATTGGAGACCCAGTACTTC. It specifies CASSFRATGVLETQYF.

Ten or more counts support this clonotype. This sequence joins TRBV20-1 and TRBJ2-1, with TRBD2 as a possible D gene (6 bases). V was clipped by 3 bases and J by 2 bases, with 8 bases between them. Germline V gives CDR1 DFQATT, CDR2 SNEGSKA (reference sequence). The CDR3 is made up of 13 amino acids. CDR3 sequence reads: CSASGSAYNEQFF. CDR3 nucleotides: TGCAGTGCTAGCGGGAGCGCCTACAATGAGCAGTTCTTC.

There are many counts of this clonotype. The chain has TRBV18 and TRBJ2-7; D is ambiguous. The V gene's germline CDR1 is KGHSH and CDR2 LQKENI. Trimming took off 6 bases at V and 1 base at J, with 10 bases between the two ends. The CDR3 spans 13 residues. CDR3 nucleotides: TGTGCCAGCTCCTTGACGGAGTCCTACGAGCAGTACTTC. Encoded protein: CASSLTESYEQYF.

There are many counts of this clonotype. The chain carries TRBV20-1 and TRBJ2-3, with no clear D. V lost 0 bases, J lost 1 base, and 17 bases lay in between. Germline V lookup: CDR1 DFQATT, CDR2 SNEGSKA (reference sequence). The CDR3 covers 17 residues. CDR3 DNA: TGCAGTGCTAGAGATCTGGCGGCAACCCGGGGCACAGATACGCAGTATTTT. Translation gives CSARDLAATRGTDTQYF.

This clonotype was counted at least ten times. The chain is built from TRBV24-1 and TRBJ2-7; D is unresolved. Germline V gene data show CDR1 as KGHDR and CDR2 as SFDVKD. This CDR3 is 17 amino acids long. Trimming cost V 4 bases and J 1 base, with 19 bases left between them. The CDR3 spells CATSEQRPRPQSYEQYF. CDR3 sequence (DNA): TGTGCCACCAGTGAACAGAGACCCCGGCCCCAATCCTACGAGCAGTACTTC.

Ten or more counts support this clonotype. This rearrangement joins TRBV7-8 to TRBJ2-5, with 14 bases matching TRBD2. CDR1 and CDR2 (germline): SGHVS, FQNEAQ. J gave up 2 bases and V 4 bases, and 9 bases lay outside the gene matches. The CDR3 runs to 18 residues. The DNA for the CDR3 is TGTGCCAGCAGCTGGCTGGTGACTAGCGGGGGGGATCAAGAGACCCAGTACTTC. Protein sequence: CASSWLVTSGGDQETQYF.

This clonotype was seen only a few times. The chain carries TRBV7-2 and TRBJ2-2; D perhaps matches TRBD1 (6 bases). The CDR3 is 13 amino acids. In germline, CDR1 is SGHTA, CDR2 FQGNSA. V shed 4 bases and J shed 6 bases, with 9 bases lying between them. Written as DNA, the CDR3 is TGTGCCAGCAGCTCCTACAGGGCCGGGGAGCTGTTTTTT. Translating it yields CASSSYRAGELFF.

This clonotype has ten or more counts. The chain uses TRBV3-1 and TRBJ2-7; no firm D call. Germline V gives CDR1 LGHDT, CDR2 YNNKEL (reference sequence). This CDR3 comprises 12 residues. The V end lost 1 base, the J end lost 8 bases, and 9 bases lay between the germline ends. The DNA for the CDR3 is TGTGCCAGCAGCCAAGGGCAGGAGCAGCAGTACTTC. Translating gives CASSQGQEQQYF.

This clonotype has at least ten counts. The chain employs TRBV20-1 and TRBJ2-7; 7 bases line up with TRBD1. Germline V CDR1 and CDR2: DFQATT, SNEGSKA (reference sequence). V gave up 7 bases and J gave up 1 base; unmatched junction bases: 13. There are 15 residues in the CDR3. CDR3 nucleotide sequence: TGCAGTGGGACCCCCACAGGGGACCTTTCCTACGAGCAGTACTTC. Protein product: CSGTPTGDLSYEQYF.

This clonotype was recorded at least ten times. The CDR3 DNA is TGCGCCAGCAGCTTGGGAGTTGGGACAGGCTACTCCTACGAGCAGTACTTC. Translation: CASSLGVGTGYSYEQYF. The rearrangement joins TRBV5-1 to TRBJ2-7; 8 nucleotides match TRBD1. Losses at the gene ends were 0 bases for V and 0 bases for J; bases not matched to a gene: 8. The germline V gene encodes CDR1 SGHRS and CDR2 YFSETQ. The CDR3 extends over 17 amino acids.

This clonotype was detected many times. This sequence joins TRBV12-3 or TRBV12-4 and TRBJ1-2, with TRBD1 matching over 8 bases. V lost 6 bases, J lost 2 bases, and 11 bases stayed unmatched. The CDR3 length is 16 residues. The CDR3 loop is CASSRSQGATNYGYTF. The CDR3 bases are TGTGCCAGCAGCCGCTCCCAGGGGGCCACCAACTATGGCTACACCTTC.

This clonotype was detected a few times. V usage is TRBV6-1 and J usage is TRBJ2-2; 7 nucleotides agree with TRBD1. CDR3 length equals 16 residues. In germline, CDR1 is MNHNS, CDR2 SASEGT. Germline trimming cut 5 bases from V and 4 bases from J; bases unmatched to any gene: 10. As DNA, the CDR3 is TGTGCCAGCAGTACACGACAGGGACACACCACCGGGGAGCTGTTTTTT. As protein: CASSTRQGHTTGELFF.

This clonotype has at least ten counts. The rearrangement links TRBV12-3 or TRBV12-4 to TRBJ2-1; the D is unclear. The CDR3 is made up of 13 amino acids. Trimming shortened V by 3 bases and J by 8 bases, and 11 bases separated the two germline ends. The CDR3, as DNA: TGTGCCAGCAGTTTGGGCTTTCGGGATGAGCAGTTCTTC. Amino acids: CASSLGFRDEQFF.

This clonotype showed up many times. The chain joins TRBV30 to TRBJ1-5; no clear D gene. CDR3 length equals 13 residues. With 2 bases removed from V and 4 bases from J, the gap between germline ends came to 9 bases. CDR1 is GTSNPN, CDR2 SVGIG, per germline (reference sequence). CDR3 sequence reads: CAWSMGENQPQHF. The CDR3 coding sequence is TGTGCCTGGAGTATGGGAGAAAATCAGCCCCAGCATTTT. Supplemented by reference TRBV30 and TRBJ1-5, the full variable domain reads SQTIHQWPATLVQPVGSPLSLECTVEGTSNPNLYWYRQAAGRGLQLLFYSVGIGQISSEVPQNLSASRPQDRQFILSSKKLLLSDSGFYLCAWSMGENQPQHFGDGTRLSIL.

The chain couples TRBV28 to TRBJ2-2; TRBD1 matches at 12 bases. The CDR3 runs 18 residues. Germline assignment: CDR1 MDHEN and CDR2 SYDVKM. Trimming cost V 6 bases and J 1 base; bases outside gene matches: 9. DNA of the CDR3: TGTGCCAGCAGACTACCGGGACAGGGGGCTAAGAACACCGGGGAGCTGTTTTTT. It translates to CASRLPGQGAKNTGELFF.

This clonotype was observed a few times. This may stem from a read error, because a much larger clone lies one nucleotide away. CDR3 in DNA: TGTGCCAGCATCCCCGGCCGGGGGGGCCTCGCAGATACGCAGTATTTT. Translated, it gives CASIPGRGGLADTQYF. This sequence joins TRBV2 and TRBJ2-3; the match to TRBD2 covers 8 bases. V shed 7 bases and J 4 bases; nucleotides not matched to a gene: 13. From germline, CDR1 is SNHLY and CDR2 FYNNEI. The CDR3 runs to 16 residues.